This TCR beta chain emerged from a study of OX40 agonist ivuxolimab in advanced cancers. Per the germline V gene, CDR1 is MDHEN and CDR2 is SYDVKM. CDR3 length equals 14 residues. J was trimmed by 7 bases and V by 5 bases; bases with no gene match: 7. Using immunoSEQ multiplex PCR, the repertoire was profiled, and TCRdb retains in-frame clones only, with some absent. The sample has tens of thousands of clones; over 80% are singletons. The specimen was CD4+ or CD8+ T cells sorted from blood, collected in a trial of the OX40 agonist ivuxolimab. J is TRBJ1-4 and V is TRBV28; 7 bases match TRBD1. This TCR derives from an adult with an advanced solid tumor such as melanoma, head and neck, liver or kidney cancer. The CDR3: CASSRGGWGEKLFF. The DNA for the CDR3 is TGTGCCAGCAGTAGAGGGGGCTGGGGTGAAAAACTGTTTTTT.